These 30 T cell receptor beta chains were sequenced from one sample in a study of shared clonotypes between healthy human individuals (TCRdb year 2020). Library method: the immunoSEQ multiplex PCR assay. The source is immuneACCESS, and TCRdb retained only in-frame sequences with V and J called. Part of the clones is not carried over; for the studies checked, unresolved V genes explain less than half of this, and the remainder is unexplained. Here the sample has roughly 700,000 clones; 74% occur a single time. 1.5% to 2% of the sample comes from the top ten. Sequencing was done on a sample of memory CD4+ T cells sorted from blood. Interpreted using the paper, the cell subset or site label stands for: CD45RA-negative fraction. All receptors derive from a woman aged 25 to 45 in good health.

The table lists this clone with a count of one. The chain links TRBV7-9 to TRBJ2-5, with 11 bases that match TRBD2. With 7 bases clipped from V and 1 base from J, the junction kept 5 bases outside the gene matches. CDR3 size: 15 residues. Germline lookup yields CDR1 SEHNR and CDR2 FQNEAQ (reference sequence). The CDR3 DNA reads TGTGCCAGCAACCTAGCGGGAGGACCCCAAGAGACCCAGTACTTC. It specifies CASNLAGGPQETQYF.

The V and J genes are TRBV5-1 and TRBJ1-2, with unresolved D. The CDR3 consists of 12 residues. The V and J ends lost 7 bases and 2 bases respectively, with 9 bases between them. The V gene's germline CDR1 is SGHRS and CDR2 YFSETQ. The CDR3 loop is CASGPGNYGYTF. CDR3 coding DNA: TGCGCCAGCGGACCCGGGAACTATGGCTACACCTTC.

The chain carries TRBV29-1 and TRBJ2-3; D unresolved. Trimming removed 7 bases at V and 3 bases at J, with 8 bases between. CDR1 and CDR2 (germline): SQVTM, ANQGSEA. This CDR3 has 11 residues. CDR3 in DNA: TGCAGCGCATTCGAAACAGATACGCAGTATTTT. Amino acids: CSAFETDTQYF.

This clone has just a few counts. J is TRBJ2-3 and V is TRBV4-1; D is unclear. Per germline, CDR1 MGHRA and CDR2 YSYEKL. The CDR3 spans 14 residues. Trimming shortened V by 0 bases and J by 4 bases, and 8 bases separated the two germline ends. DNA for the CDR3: TGCGCCAGCAGCCAAGATATAGCTGCAGATACGCAGTATTTT. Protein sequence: CASSQDIAADTQYF.

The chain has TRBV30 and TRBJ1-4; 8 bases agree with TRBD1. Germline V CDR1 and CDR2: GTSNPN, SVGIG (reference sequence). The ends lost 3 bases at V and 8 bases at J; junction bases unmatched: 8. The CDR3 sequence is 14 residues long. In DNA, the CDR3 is TGTGCCTGGAGCCCCGGACAGGGCCCGGAAAAACTGTTTTTT. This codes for CAWSPGQGPEKLFF.

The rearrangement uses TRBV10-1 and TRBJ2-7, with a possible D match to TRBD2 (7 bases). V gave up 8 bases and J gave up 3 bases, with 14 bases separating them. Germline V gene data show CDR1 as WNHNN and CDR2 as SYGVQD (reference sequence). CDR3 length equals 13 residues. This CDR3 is CASGPGGRYEQYF. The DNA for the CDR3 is TGCGCCAGCGGCCCGGGGGGCCGCTACGAGCAGTACTTC.

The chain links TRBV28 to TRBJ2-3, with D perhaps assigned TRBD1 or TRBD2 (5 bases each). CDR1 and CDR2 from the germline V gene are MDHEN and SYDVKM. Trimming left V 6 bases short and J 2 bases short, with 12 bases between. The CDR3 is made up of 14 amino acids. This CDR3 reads CASSRGQATDTQYF. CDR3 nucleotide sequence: TGTGCCAGCAGCCGGGGCCAGGCCACAGATACGCAGTATTTT.

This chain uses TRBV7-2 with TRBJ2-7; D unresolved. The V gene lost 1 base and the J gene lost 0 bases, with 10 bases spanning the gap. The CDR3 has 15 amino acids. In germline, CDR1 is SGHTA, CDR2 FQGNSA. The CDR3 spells CASSLDSTVSYEQYF. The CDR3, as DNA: TGTGCCAGCAGCTTAGACAGTACTGTCTCCTACGAGCAGTACTTC.

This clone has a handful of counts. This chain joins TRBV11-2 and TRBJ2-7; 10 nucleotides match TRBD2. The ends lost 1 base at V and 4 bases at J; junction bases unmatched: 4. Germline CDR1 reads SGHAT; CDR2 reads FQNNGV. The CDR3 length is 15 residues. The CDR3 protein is CASSLVAGGTYEQYF. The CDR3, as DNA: TGTGCCAGCAGCTTAGTAGCGGGAGGTACTTACGAGCAGTACTTC.

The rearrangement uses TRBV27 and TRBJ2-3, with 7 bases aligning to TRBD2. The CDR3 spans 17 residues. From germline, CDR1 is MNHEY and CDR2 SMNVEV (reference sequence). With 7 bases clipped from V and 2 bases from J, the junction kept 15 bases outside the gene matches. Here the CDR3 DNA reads TGTGCCAGCACAAGGAGAAGGGACTACGCCTCCACAGATACGCAGTATTTT. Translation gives CASTRRRDYASTDTQYF.

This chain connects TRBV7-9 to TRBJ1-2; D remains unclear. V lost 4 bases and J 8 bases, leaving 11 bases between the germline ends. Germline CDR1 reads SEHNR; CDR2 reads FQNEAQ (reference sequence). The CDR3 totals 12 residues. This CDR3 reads CASSSASVGYTF. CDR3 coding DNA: TGTGCCAGCAGCTCAGCTAGCGTCGGCTACACCTTC.

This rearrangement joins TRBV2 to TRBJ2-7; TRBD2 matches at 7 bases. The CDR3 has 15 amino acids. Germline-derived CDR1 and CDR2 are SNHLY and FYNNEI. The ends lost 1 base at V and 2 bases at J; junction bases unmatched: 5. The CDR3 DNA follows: TGTGCCAGCAGTGAAGGGGGCGGGGGAGCCTACGAGCAGTACTTC. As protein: CASSEGGGGAYEQYF.

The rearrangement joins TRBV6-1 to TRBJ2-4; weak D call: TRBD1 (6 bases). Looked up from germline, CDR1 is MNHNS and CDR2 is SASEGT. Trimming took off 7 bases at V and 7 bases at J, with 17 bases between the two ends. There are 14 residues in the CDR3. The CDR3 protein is CASIRGQGRNIQYF. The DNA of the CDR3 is TGTGCCAGCATAAGAGGTCAGGGGCGGAACATTCAGTACTTC.

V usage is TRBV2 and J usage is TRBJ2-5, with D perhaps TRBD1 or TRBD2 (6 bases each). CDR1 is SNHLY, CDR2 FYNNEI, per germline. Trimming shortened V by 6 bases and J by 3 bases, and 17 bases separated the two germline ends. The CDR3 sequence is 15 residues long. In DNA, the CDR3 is TGTGCCAGCAGGAGGGGGTTAAGGAGGGAAGAGACCCAGTACTTC. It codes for CASRRGLRREETQYF.

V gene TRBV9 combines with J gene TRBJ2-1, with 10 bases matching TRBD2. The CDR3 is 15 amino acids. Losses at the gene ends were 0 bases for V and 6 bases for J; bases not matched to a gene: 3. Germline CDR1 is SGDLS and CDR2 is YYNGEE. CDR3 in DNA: TGTGCCAGCAGCGTAGCTAGCGGGAGTGGCAATGAGCAGTTCTTC. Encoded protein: CASSVASGSGNEQFF.

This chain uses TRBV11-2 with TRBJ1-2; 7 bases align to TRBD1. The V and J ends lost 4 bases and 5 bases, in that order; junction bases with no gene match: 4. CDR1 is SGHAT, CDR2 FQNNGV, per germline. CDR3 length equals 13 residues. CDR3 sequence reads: CASSSGGRYGYTF. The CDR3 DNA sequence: TGTGCCAGCAGCTCAGGGGGACGGTATGGCTACACCTTC.

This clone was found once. The DNA for the CDR3 is TGCGCCAGCAGTTTTCGAACAGGCGGCACGAATGAAAAACTGTTTTTT. Protein product: CASSFRTGGTNEKLFF. The chain uses TRBV5-1 and TRBJ1-4, with D possibly being TRBD1 (5 bases). Germline values: CDR1 SGHRS, CDR2 YFSETQ. The CDR3 consists of 16 residues. Trimming removed 5 bases at V and 5 bases at J, with 19 bases between.

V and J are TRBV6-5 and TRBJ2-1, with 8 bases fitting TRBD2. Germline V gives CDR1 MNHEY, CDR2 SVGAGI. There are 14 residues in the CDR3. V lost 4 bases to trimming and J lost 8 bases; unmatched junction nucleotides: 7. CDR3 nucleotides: TGTGCCAGCAGTTCGGGACTAGTTACCCATGAGCAGTTCTTC. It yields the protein CASSSGLVTHEQFF.

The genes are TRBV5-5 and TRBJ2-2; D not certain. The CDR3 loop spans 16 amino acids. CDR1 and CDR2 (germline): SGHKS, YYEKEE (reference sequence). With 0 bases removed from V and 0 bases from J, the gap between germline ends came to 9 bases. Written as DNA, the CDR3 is TGTGCCAGCAGCTTGGGTCAGTCCTCGAACACCGGGGAGCTGTTTTTT. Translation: CASSLGQSSNTGELFF.

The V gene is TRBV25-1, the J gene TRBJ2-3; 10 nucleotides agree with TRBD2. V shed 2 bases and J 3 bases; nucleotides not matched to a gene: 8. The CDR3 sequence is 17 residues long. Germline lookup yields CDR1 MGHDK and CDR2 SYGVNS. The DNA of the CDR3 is TGTGCCAGCAGTGAAAGCGGGAGGGCCTCCTCTACAGATACGCAGTATTTT. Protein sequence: CASSESGRASSTDTQYF.

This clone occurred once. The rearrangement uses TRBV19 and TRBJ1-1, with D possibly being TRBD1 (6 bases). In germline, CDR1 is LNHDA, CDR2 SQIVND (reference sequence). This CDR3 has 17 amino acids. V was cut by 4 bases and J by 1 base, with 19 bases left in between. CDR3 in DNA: TGTGCCAGTAGTAGATGGCGGACAGCCCTGACGAACACTGAAGCTTTCTTT. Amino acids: CASSRWRTALTNTEAFF.

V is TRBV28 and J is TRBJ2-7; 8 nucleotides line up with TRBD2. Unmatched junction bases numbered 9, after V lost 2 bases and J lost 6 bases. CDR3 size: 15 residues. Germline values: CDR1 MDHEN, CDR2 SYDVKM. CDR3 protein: CASSLIKAGASEQYF. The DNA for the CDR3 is TGTGCCAGCAGTTTAATCAAAGCGGGAGCGTCCGAGCAGTACTTC. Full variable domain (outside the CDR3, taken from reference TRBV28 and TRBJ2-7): DVKVTQSSRYLVKRTGEKVFLECVQDMDHENMFWYRQDPGLGLRLIYFSYDVKMKEKGDIPEGYSVSREKKERFSLILESASTNQTSMYLCASSLIKAGASEQYFGPGTRLTVT.

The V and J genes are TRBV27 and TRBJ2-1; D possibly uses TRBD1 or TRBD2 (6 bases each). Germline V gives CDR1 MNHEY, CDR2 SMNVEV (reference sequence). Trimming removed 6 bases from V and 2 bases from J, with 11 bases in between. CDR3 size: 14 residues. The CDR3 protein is CASRGGTTYNEQFF. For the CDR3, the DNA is TGTGCCAGCAGAGGGGGGACCACCTACAATGAGCAGTTCTTC.

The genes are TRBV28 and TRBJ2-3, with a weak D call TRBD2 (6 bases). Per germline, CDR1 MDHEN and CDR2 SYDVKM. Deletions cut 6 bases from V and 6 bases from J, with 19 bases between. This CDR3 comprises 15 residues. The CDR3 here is CASRNWAGSADTQYF. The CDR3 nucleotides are TGTGCCAGCAGGAACTGGGCGGGGTCGGCGGATACGCAGTATTTT.

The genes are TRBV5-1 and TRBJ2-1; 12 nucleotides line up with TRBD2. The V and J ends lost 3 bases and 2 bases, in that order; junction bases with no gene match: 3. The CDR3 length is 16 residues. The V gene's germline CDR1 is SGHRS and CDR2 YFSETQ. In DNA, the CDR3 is TGCGCCAGCAGCTGGACTAGCGGGGCGACCTACAATGAGCAGTTCTTC. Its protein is CASSWTSGATYNEQFF.

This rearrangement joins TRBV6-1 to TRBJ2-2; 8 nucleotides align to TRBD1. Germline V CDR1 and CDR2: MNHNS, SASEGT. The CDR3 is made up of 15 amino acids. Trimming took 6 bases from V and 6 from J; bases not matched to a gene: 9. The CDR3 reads CASRASTGAAGELFF. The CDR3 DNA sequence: TGTGCCAGCAGAGCCTCGACAGGGGCGGCCGGGGAGCTGTTTTTT.

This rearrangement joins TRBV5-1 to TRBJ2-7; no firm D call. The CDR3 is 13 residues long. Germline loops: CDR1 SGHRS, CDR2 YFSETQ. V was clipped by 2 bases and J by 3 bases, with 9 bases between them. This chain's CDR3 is CASSFETNYEQYF. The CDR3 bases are TGCGCCAGCAGCTTCGAGACGAACTACGAGCAGTACTTC. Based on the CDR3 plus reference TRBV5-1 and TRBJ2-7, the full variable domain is KAGVTQTPRYLIKTRGQQVTLSCSPISGHRSVSWYQQTPGQGLQFLFEYFSETQRNKGNFPGRFSGRQFSNSRSEMNVSTLELGDSALYLCASSFETNYEQYFGPGTRLTVT.

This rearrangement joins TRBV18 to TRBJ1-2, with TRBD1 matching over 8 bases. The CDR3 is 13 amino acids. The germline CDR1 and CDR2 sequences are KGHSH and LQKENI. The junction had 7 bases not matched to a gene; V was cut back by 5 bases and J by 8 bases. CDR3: CASSAGGAEGYTF. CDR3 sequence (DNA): TGTGCCAGCTCAGCAGGGGGCGCGGAAGGCTACACCTTC.

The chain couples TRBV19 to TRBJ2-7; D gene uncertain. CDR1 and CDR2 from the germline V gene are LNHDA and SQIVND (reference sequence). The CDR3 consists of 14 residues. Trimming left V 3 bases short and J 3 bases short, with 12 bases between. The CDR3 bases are TGTGCCAGTAGTATTACCCCAGACAACTACGAGCAGTACTTC. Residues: CASSITPDNYEQYF.

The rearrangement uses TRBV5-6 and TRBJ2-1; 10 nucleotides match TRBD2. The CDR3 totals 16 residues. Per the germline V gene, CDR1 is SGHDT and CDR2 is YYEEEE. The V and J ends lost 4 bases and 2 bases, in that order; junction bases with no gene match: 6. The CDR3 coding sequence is TGTGCCAGCAGCGACCCGGGACTAGCGCCCTACAATGAGCAGTTCTTC. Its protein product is CASSDPGLAPYNEQFF.